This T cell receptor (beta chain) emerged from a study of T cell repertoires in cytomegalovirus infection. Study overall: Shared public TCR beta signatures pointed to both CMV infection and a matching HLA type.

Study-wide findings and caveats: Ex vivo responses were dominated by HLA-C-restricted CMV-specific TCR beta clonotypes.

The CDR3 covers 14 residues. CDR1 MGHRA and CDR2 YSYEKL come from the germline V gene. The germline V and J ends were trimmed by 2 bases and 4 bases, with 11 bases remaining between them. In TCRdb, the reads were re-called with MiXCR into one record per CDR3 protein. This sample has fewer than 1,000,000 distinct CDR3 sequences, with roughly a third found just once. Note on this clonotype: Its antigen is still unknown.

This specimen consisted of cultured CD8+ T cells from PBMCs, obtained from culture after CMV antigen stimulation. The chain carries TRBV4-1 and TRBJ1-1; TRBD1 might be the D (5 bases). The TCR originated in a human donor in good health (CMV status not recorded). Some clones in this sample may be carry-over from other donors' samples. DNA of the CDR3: TGCGCCAGCAGCCAATCGGGGCCGGTCACTGAAGCTTTCTTT. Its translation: CASSQSGPVTEAFF.